These 24 T cell receptor beta chains came from one sample sequenced in a study of cytomegalovirus exposure and HLA in healthy donors. A multiplex PCR was run with 60 Vbeta primers and 13 Jbeta primers. Sequenced by immunoSEQ multiplex PCR; TCRdb stores in-frame clones only, minus some. The table records over 90,000 clones, around 65% of them present only once. The specimen was PBMCs. Source of these receptors: a woman aged 50 to 65 in good health and CMV-seronegative.

Only a few counts were recorded for this clone. The rearrangement uses TRBV4-1 and TRBJ2-1; D possibly corresponds to TRBD1 (5 bases). Trimming shortened V by 1 base and J by 7 bases, and 11 bases separated the two germline ends. The CDR3 contains 14 residues. Germline V CDR1 and CDR2: MGHRA, YSYEKL. DNA for the CDR3: TGCGCCAGCAGCCAAGTTGTGGGGCCGAATGAGCAGTTCTTC. Protein: CASSQVVGPNEQFF.

The V and J genes are TRBV18 and TRBJ2-5, with a weak D call TRBD2 (6 bases). The CDR3 totals 13 residues. V was clipped by 4 bases and J by 5 bases, with 11 bases between them. CDR1 KGHSH and CDR2 LQKENI come from the germline V gene. In DNA form, the CDR3 reads TGTGCCAGCTCACGGGGGGTCCGGGAGACCCAGTACTTC. It is translated as CASSRGVRETQYF.

The V gene is TRBV4-3, the J gene TRBJ1-1, with D possibly matching TRBD1 (6 bases). The CDR3 runs to 16 residues. With 1 base removed from V and 1 base from J, the gap between germline ends came to 13 bases. The germline V gene has CDR1 LGHNA and CDR2 YSLEER. For the CDR3, the DNA is TGCGCCAGCAGCCAAGCGGGACATCTGGAGAACACTGAAGCTTTCTTT. This translates into CASSQAGHLENTEAFF.

This clone was picked up a small number of times. V usage is TRBV5-8 and J usage is TRBJ1-5; D is perhaps TRBD1 (6 bases). Germline V lookup: CDR1 SGHTS, CDR2 YDEGEE. Trimming stripped 5 bases from V and 6 bases from J, with 9 bases between. The CDR3 is made up of 12 amino acids. The DNA of the CDR3 is TGTGCCAGCAGTCAGGGGATTCAGCCCCAGCATTTT. Its translation: CASSQGIQPQHF.

The CDR3 DNA reads as TGTGCCAGCAGCCCCCCACAGGGTCTCTCCTACGAGCAGTACTTC. This translates into CASSPPQGLSYEQYF. The chain employs TRBV7-6 and TRBJ2-7; D is possibly TRBD1 (6 bases). This CDR3 has 15 residues. Trimming cost V 5 bases and J 0 bases, with 14 bases left between them. Germline V lookup: CDR1 SGHVS, CDR2 FNYEAQ.

V is TRBV7-2 and J is TRBJ2-7, with TRBD2 identical over 10 bases. CDR3 length: 14 amino acids. The V and J ends lost 5 bases and 7 bases, in that order; junction bases with no gene match: 8. CDR1 is SGHTA, CDR2 FQGNSA, per germline. The CDR3 bases are TGTGCCAGCAGCACGAGCGGGGGGGCGAAAGAGCAGTACTTC. Its protein is CASSTSGGAKEQYF.

V and J are TRBV2 and TRBJ1-1, with D maybe TRBD1 (6 bases). V lost 6 bases and J 0 bases, leaving 11 bases between the germline ends. This CDR3 contains 14 residues. Germline loops: CDR1 SNHLY, CDR2 FYNNEI. CDR3 loop: CASSRDTVNTEAFF. The CDR3 region has the DNA TGTGCCAGCAGCAGGGACACAGTGAACACTGAAGCTTTCTTT.

The chain employs TRBV10-3 and TRBJ2-5, with 10 bases lining up with TRBD2. With the DNA end fitting TRBJ2-7 better, the J assignment may be wrong. This CDR3 comprises 16 residues. The germline gives CDR1 ENHRY, CDR2 SYGVKD. The CDR3 coding sequence is TGTGCCATCAGTGAGTCGTTAACTAGCGGGACGAACGAGCAGTACTTC. Its translation is CAISESLTSGTNEQYF.

This chain links TRBV6-6 with TRBJ1-4, with 7 bases aligning to TRBD1. Germline CDR1 MNHNY, CDR2 SVGAGI (reference sequence). This CDR3 spans 15 amino acids. Germline trimming cut 6 bases from V and 0 bases from J; bases unmatched to any gene: 4. For the CDR3, the DNA is TGTGCCAGCAGAACAGGGACAGCAACTAATGAAAAACTGTTTTTT. Its protein product is CASRTGTATNEKLFF.

The rearrangement links TRBV28 to TRBJ2-1, with D maybe TRBD2 (6 bases). From germline, CDR1 is MDHEN and CDR2 SYDVKM. This CDR3 is 13 amino acids long. Trimming pared 6 bases from V and 9 bases from J, leaving 15 bases between. CDR3 bases: TGTGCCAGCAGGGGGGGTTTGGGGACTGAGCAGTTCTTC. Translation gives CASRGGLGTEQFF. The variable domain in full, with the rest retrieved from reference TRBV28 and TRBJ2-1, is DVKVTQSSRYLVKRTGEKVFLECVQDMDHENMFWYRQDPGLGLRLIYFSYDVKMKEKGDIPEGYSVSREKKERFSLILESASTNQTSMYLCASRGGLGTEQFFGPGTRLTVL.

V and J are TRBV19 and TRBJ2-1; TRBD2 might be the D (6 bases). Trimming took off 8 bases at V and 0 bases at J, with 14 bases between the two ends. Germline V gene lookup returns CDR1 LNHDA and CDR2 SQIVND (reference sequence). The CDR3 is 15 amino acids. CDR3 residues: CASGLARSSYNEQFF. Here the CDR3 DNA reads TGTGCCAGTGGGCTAGCGAGGAGCTCCTACAATGAGCAGTTCTTC.

The chain combines TRBV29-1 with TRBJ2-4; D might be TRBD1 (6 bases). The CDR3 length is 12 residues. V was trimmed by 0 bases and J by 14 bases, leaving 14 bases between them. Germline loops: CDR1 SQVTM, CDR2 ANQGSEA. In nucleotides, the CDR3 is TGCAGCGTTGAAGAGGCCAGGGGCAGGGAGTACTTC. Residues: CSVEEARGREYF.

This clone was detected only a few times. The chain couples TRBV4-1 to TRBJ1-1, with no clear D. Germline V gives CDR1 MGHRA, CDR2 YSYEKL. This CDR3 has 14 residues. V dropped 2 bases and J dropped 11 bases, with 18 bases sitting between them. The CDR3 coding sequence is TGCGCCAGCAGCCAACAGACACTCGCAAGGAGGGCTTTCTTT. It specifies CASSQQTLARRAFF.

This clone appeared once. J is TRBJ1-4 and V is TRBV2, with D hard to call. The CDR3 length is 14 residues. V gave up 3 bases and J gave up 5 bases, with 10 bases separating them. From germline, CDR1 is SNHLY and CDR2 FYNNEI. CDR3 sequence reads: CASSDTRLNEKLFF. CDR3 sequence (DNA): TGTGCCAGCAGTGATACCAGGTTGAATGAAAAACTGTTTTTT.

The V and J genes are TRBV30 and TRBJ2-1, with TRBD2 matching 12 bases. Germline assignment: CDR1 GTSNPN and CDR2 SVGIG (reference sequence). This CDR3 region has 14 residues. With V trimmed by 1 base and J by 9 bases, 4 bases remained unmatched. The CDR3 sequence is CAWSGTSGEGEQFF. In nucleotides, the CDR3 is TGTGCCTGGAGTGGGACTAGCGGGGAGGGTGAGCAGTTCTTC.

J is TRBJ2-1 and V is TRBV27, with 7 bases fitting TRBD2. V lost 4 bases to trimming and J lost 2 bases; unmatched junction nucleotides: 5. The CDR3 length is 15 residues. Germline V CDR1 and CDR2: MNHEY, SMNVEV (reference sequence). CDR3 DNA sequence: TGTGCCAGCAGTTCCAATGGGGGGGCCTACAATGAGCAGTTCTTC. Translation: CASSSNGGAYNEQFF.

The V call is TRBV10-3, the J call TRBJ1-1, with D perhaps TRBD1 (6 bases). The CDR3 has 16 residues. Germline lookup yields CDR1 ENHRY and CDR2 SYGVKD. Trimming took 0 bases from V and 0 from J, leaving 11 bases between them. CDR3 bases: TGTGCCATCAGTGAGTCGTTAGGACAGTTGAACACTGAAGCTTTCTTT. As protein: CAISESLGQLNTEAFF.

The gene calls are TRBV28 and TRBJ1-1; 7 nucleotides line up with TRBD1. There are 14 residues in the CDR3. Germline V CDR1 and CDR2: MDHEN, SYDVKM. J lost 4 bases, V lost 4 bases, and 6 bases had no gene match. CDR3 amino acids: CASSSNYRGTEAFF. CDR3 nucleotides: TGTGCCAGCAGTTCGAATTACAGGGGCACTGAAGCTTTCTTT.

The chain links TRBV7-6 to TRBJ2-1; no clear D gene. This CDR3 has 15 residues. The germline V gene has CDR1 SGHVS and CDR2 FNYEAQ. V lost 4 bases and J 5 bases, leaving 15 bases between the germline ends. The CDR3 DNA follows: TGTGCCAGCAGCTCCTATGCTGCCTCAAACAATGAGCAGTTCTTC. Protein: CASSSYAASNNEQFF. Full variable domain (remainder filled in from reference TRBV7-6 and TRBJ2-1): GAGVSQSPRYKVTKRGQDVALRCDPISGHVSLYWYRQALGQGPEFLTYFNYEAQQDKSGLPNDRFSAERPEGSISTLTIQRTEQRDSAMYRCASSSYAASNNEQFFGPGTRLTVL.

The chain carries TRBV27 and TRBJ1-6; D may be TRBD1 (5 bases). V was cut by 3 bases and J by 6 bases, with 12 bases left in between. The CDR3 length is 15 residues. The germline V gene has CDR1 MNHEY and CDR2 SMNVEV (reference sequence). The CDR3 coding sequence is TGTGCCAGCAGTTTCAGGGTGACAACTAATTCACCCCTCCACTTT. Its protein product is CASSFRVTTNSPLHF.

This chain joins TRBV11-2 and TRBJ2-7; unclear D gene. Germline-derived CDR1 and CDR2 are SGHAT and FQNNGV. This CDR3 is 11 amino acids long. Trimming cost V 5 bases and J 1 base, with 3 bases left between them. The CDR3: CASSPSYEQYF. CDR3 sequence (DNA): TGTGCCAGCAGCCCTTCCTACGAGCAGTACTTC.

V is TRBV5-8 and J is TRBJ1-5, with 8 bases fitting TRBD1. CDR1 SGHTS and CDR2 YDEGEE come from the germline V gene. Germline trimming cut 0 bases from V and 6 bases from J; bases unmatched to any gene: 8. CDR3 length: 16 residues. The CDR3 DNA follows: TGTGCCAGCAGCTTGGCCACAGGGGGTACAAGTCAGCCCCAGCATTTT. Protein sequence: CASSLATGGTSQPQHF.

This clone has a single count. The chain has TRBV18 and TRBJ1-2; 10 bases map to TRBD1. Losses at the gene ends were 6 bases for V and 2 bases for J; bases not matched to a gene: 3. The germline gives CDR1 KGHSH, CDR2 LQKENI. The CDR3 sequence is 14 residues long. The CDR3 region has the DNA TGTGCCAGCTCGTGGGACAGGGGAAACTATGGCTACACCTTC. This sequence encodes CASSWDRGNYGYTF.

The V and J genes are TRBV30 and TRBJ2-1; D perhaps matches TRBD1 (6 bases). CDR1 is GTSNPN, CDR2 SVGIG, per germline (reference sequence). The CDR3 contains 15 residues. The V and J ends lost 8 bases and 8 bases respectively, with 25 bases between them. CDR3 sequence (DNA): TGTGCCGCTACAGGGAGTGTAGACGTACGGGATGAGCAGTTCTTC. It encodes CAATGSVDVRDEQFF.